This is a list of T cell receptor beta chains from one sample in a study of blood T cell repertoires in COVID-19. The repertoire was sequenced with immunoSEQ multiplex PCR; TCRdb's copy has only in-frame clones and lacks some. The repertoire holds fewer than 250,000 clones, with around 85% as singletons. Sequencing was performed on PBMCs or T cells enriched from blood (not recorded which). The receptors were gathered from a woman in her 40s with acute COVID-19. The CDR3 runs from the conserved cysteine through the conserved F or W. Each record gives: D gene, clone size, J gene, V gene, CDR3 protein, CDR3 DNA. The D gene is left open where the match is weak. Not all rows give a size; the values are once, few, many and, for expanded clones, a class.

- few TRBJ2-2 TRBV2 CAGRAGRGTGELFF TGTGCCGGCAGGGCGGGACGGGGAACCGGGGAGCTGTTTTTT
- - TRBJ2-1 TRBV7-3 CASSLELSSYNEQFF TGTGCCAGCAGCTTAGAGCTTAGCTCCTACAATGAGCAGTTCTTC
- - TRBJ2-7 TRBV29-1 CSGTQAYEQYF TGCAGCGGGACACAGGCCTACGAGCAGTACTTC
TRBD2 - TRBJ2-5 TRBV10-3 CAISESQAGPIQETQYF TGTGCCATCAGTGAGTCCCAAGCGGGACCCATCCAAGAGACCCAGTACTTC
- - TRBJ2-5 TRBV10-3 CAISEYGSQETQYF TGTGCCATCAGTGAGTACGGGTCACAAGAGACCCAGTACTTC
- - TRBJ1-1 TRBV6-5 CASSYSSGSGAFF TGTGCCAGCAGTTACTCGTCGGGGTCCGGAGCTTTCTTT
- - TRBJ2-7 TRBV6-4 CASSEEGGHEQYF TGTGCCAGCAGTGAAGAGGGAGGTCACGAGCAGTACTTC
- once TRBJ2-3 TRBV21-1 CASSKPAWGEGRTDTQYF TGTGCCAGCAGCAAACCAGCCTGGGGGGAAGGGAGGACAGATACGCAGTATTTT
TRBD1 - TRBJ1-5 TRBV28 CASSRGQGTYSNQPQHF TGTGCCAGCAGCCGAGGACAGGGGACATATAGCAATCAGCCCCAGCATTTT
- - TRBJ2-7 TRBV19 CASSTGHRSYEQYF TGTGCCAGTAGTACCGGACACCGATCCTACGAGCAGTACTTC
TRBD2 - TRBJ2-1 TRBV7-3 CASSLTSDLAGKDEQFF TGTGCCAGCAGCTTAACGTCAGATCTAGCGGGAAAGGATGAGCAGTTCTTC
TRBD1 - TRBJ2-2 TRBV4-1 CASSQDPPDRGRGSMDSGELFF TGCGCCAGCAGCCAAGACCCCCCCGACAGGGGAAGAGGTAGCATGGATTCCGGGGAGCTGTTTTTT
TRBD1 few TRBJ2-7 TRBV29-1 CSARQGYEQYF TGCAGCGCCCGACAGGGCTACGAGCAGTACTTC
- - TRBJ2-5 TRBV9 CASSPLGQASTQYF TGTGCCAGCAGCCCCCTTGGCCAGGCGAGCACCCAGTACTTC
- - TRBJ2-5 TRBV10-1 CASSAWILLFPQSQETQYF TGCGCCAGCAGTGCGTGGATATTACTATTTCCCCAAAGTCAAGAGACCCAGTACTTC
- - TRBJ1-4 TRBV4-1 CASSQVSSGFNEKLFF TGCGCCAGCAGCCAAGTGTCTTCGGGATTTAATGAAAAACTGTTTTTT
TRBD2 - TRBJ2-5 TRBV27 CASSTKLAGGFAREYF TGTGCCAGCTCCACCAAATTAGCGGGAGGGTTCGCCCGAGAGTACTTC
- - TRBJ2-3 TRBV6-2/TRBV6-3 CASSYLDLRGTQYF TGTGCCAGCAGTTACCTGGACCTCAGGGGTACGCAGTATTTT
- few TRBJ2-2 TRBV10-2 CACGEGELFF TGCGCCTGCGGGGAGGGGGAGCTGTTTTTT
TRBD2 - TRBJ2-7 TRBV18 CASSSTPGTSGRAVTVNSYEQYF TGTGCCAGCTCATCTACTCCCGGGACTAGCGGGAGGGCAGTCACAGTAAACTCCTACGAGCAGTACTTC
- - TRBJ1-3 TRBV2 CATARDTFRSGNTIYF TGTGCCACGGCGAGGGACACCTTCCGCTCTGGAAACACCATATATTTT
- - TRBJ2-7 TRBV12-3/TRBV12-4 CASSQGGSYEQYF TGTGCCAGCAGCCAAGGAGGTTCCTACGAGCAGTACTTC
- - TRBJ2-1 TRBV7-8 CASSQRTGSGEQFF TGTGCCAGCAGCCAGAGAACAGGGTCGGGTGAGCAGTTCTTC
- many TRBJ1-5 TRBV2 CASGGGRGNQPQHF TGTGCCAGCGGAGGAGGCAGGGGAAATCAGCCCCAGCATTTT
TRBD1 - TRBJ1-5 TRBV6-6 CASSRPRDRNSNQPQHF TGTGCCAGCAGTCGACCCCGGGACAGAAATAGCAATCAGCCCCAGCATTTT
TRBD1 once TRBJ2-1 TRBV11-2 CASSSETGTNEQFF TGTGCCAGCAGCTCCGAGACAGGGACCAATGAGCAGTTCTTC